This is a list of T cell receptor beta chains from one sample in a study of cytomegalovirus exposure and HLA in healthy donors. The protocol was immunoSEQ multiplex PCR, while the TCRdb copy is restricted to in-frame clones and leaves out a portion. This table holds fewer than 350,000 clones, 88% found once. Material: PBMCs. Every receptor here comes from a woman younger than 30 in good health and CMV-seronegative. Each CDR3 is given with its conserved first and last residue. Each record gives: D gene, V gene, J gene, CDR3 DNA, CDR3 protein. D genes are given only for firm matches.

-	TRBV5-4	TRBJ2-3	TGTGCCAGTTCCTGGGAGGATACGCAGTATTTT	CASSWEDTQYF
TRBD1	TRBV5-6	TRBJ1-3	TGTGCCAGCAGCTTAGACGGGACAGGGCCTGGAAACACCATATATTTT	CASSLDGTGPGNTIYF
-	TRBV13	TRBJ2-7	TGTGCCAGCAGCTCAGCCGGGACACCTTACGAGCAGTACTTC	CASSSAGTPYEQYF
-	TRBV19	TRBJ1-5	TGTGCCAGTAGGGAAAACAGAGGGGGACAGCCCCAGCATTTT	CASRENRGGQPQHF
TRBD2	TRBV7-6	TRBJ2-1	TGTGCCAGCAGCTTAGCGCTAGCGGGTTCCAATGAGCAGTTCTTC	CASSLALAGSNEQFF
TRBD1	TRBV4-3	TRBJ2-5	TGCGCCAGCAGCCCCGAGACAGGGGTAGTTGGTGAGACCCAGTACTTC	CASSPETGVVGETQYF
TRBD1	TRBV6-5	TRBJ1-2	TGTGCCAGCAGCCTATACCGACAGGGAAGTGGCTACACCTTC	CASSLYRQGSGYTF
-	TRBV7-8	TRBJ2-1	TGTGCCAGCAGCTTAGGTGCTAGCGTTCACAATGAGCAGTTCTTC	CASSLGASVHNEQFF
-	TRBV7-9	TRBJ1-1	TGTGCCAGCAGCTTAGCTGTAGTTGAAGCTTTCTTT	CASSLAVVEAFF
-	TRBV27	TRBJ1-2	TGTGCCAGCAGTCCCCTGGGTGGGAGGAATGGCTACACCTTC	CASSPLGGRNGYTF